The 17 T cell receptor beta chains reported below all come from one sample, sequenced in a study of CD8+CD57+ T cells in acquired aplastic anemia. Patients who underwent sequencing had shown CD8+CD57+ cell expansion by flow cytometry. Profiling of TCR beta VDJ combinations and CDR3 sequences used genomic DNA as template. TCRdb used MiXCR to reprocess the reads, holding one entry per CDR3 protein. Among some 200,000 distinct CDR3 sequences, almost 50% were seen once, and the ten largest hold 20%. The specimen sequenced was sorted CD4+, CD8+, or CD8+CD57+ T cells (not recorded which) from PBMCs. The receptors were sampled from a human donor with aplastic anemia.

With regard to this clonotype: At one end the junction does not follow the germline gene, possibly because of a read error. The chain couples TRBV15 to TRBJ2-7; perhaps D is TRBD1 or TRBD2 (5 bases each). Per germline, CDR1 LNHNV and CDR2 YYDKDF (reference sequence). The CDR3 is made up of 14 amino acids. The CDR3 sequence: CASSRGPTSYEQYF. CDR3 coding DNA: TGTGCCAGCAGCCGGGGCCCAACCTCCTACGAGCAGTACTTC.

The DNA for the CDR3 is TGTGCCACCAGCAGCGTAGCACCCAGGGGAGAGACCCAGTACTTC. It translates to CATSSVAPRGETQYF. The rearrangement links TRBV15 to TRBJ2-5, with D tentatively TRBD1 (6 bases). The CDR3 is 15 residues long. CDR1 is LNHNV and CDR2 is YYDKDF in the germline V gene (reference sequence). Trimming took 3 bases from V and 4 from J, leaving 15 bases between them.

The chain uses TRBV4-3 and TRBJ2-1, with D maybe TRBD1 (6 bases). CDR3 length: 15 amino acids. Germline CDR1 LGHNA, CDR2 YSLEER. The V gene lost 7 bases and the J gene lost 8 bases, with 21 bases spanning the gap. CDR3 in DNA: TGCGCCAGCATCAGAAACAGGGAAAGGACACATGAGCAGTTCTTC. This translates into CASIRNRERTHEQFF.

The rearrangement links TRBV7-2 to TRBJ2-3; D is perhaps TRBD1 or TRBD2 (5 bases each). CDR1 SGHTA and CDR2 FQGNSA come from the germline V gene. V was clipped by 4 bases and J by 1 base, with 12 bases between them. The CDR3 runs 15 residues. The CDR3 bases are TGTGCCAGCAGCTCTTTCGGGACGGGCACAGATACGCAGTATTTT. It codes for CASSSFGTGTDTQYF.

The chain has TRBV9 and TRBJ1-6; no firm D call. V lost 3 bases and J lost 6, with 10 bases in between. CDR3 length: 14 amino acids. The germline gives CDR1 SGDLS, CDR2 YYNGEE. Here the CDR3 DNA reads TGTGCCAGCAGCGAGACACATTCTAATTCACCCCTCCACTTT. Protein product: CASSETHSNSPLHF.

The V call is TRBV20-1, the J call TRBJ2-3, with 7 bases aligning to TRBD1. CDR1 is DFQATT and CDR2 is SNEGSKA in the germline V gene (reference sequence). After removal of 5 bases from V and 0 bases from J, the junction contained 5 bases not matched to a gene. This CDR3 has 14 amino acids. CDR3 nucleotide sequence: TGCAGTGCTCCGACAGGGCTTAGCACAGATACGCAGTATTTT. This codes for CSAPTGLSTDTQYF.

This clonotype appeared once. The V and J genes are TRBV9 and TRBJ2-1; 9 nucleotides agree with TRBD1. The germline V gene encodes CDR1 SGDLS and CDR2 YYNGEE. V gave up 7 bases and J gave up 0 bases; unmatched junction bases: 11. This CDR3 contains 17 residues. DNA for the CDR3: TGTGCCAGCGTGACAGGGGGTATGGCCGCCTCCTACAATGAGCAGTTCTTC. Translation gives CASVTGGMAASYNEQFF. Full variable domain (outside the CDR3, taken from reference TRBV9 and TRBJ2-1): DSGVTQTPKHLITATGQRVTLRCSPRSGDLSVYWYQQSLDQGLQFLIQYYNGEERAKGNILERFSAQQFPDLHSELNLSSLELGDSALYFCASVTGGMAASYNEQFFGPGTRLTVL.

The chain is built from TRBV20-1 and TRBJ1-4, with TRBD1 matching over 7 bases. This CDR3 has 14 residues. After removal of 2 bases from V and 3 bases from J, the junction contained 3 bases not matched to a gene. CDR1 and CDR2 from the germline V gene are DFQATT and SNEGSKA (reference sequence). The CDR3 bases are TGCAGTGCTAGAAGCGGACAGGCTAATGAAAAACTGTTTTTT. Translated, it gives CSARSGQANEKLFF.

This chain connects TRBV15 to TRBJ2-7, with D perhaps TRBD1 or TRBD2 (5 bases each). The CDR3 totals 15 residues. CDR1 LNHNV and CDR2 YYDKDF come from the germline V gene (reference sequence). The ends were cut back, 4 bases at V and 5 bases at J, with 18 bases in the middle. CDR3 coding DNA: TGTGCCACCAGCACCTCCGGGACCACTCGGAACGAGCAGTACTTC. As protein: CATSTSGTTRNEQYF.

The genes are TRBV5-1 and TRBJ2-7; D may be TRBD1 or TRBD2 (5 bases each). This CDR3 is built from 16 residues. Trimming cost V 4 bases and J 0 bases, with 17 bases left between them. From germline, CDR1 is SGHRS and CDR2 YFSETQ. The CDR3 DNA sequence: TGCGCCAGCAGCAAGTCGAGGGACGTTCCCTCCTACGAGCAGTACTTC. Amino acids: CASSKSRDVPSYEQYF.

This clonotype has a single count. The rearrangement links TRBV24-1 to TRBJ2-5, with D hard to call. V lost 4 bases and J 2 bases, leaving 4 bases between the germline ends. The CDR3 has 12 residues. In germline, CDR1 is KGHDR, CDR2 SFDVKD. CDR3 DNA sequence: TGTGCCACCAGTGACTATCAAGAGACCCAGTACTTC. Translated, it gives CATSDYQETQYF.

The genes are TRBV7-8 and TRBJ2-7; 8 bases fit TRBD1. Germline lookup yields CDR1 SGHVS and CDR2 FQNEAQ. After removal of 6 bases from V and 3 bases from J, the junction contained 10 bases not matched to a gene. CDR3 length: 15 amino acids. As DNA, the CDR3 is TGTGCCAGCAGTGAAGGGACAGGTTACCTCTACGAGCAGTACTTC. Translating gives CASSEGTGYLYEQYF.

This chain connects TRBV12-3 or TRBV12-4 to TRBJ1-2; D possibly corresponds to TRBD1 (5 bases). The CDR3 totals 14 residues. V shed 4 bases and J shed 4 bases, with 13 bases lying between them. CDR3 DNA sequence: TGTGCCAGCAGTTGGAGATCAGGGAGCTATGGCTACACCTTC. It yields the protein CASSWRSGSYGYTF.

This clonotype occurred a few times. V usage is TRBV5-1 and J usage is TRBJ2-1; 8 nucleotides match TRBD2. Unmatched junction bases numbered 12, after V lost 7 bases and J lost 6 bases. The CDR3 covers 15 residues. Germline V gene data show CDR1 as SGHRS and CDR2 as YFSETQ. CDR3 loop: CASSRGGGGGNEQFF. In DNA form, the CDR3 reads TGCGCCAGCTCCCGGGGGGGGGGGGGTGGCAATGAGCAGTTCTTC.

The CDR3 DNA reads as TGTGCCAGCAGTGCTAGAAACCCGGGACAGGGAGGGAATTCACCCCTCCACTTT. Translation gives CASSARNPGQGGNSPLHF. The chain joins TRBV25-1 to TRBJ1-6, with TRBD1 matching over 9 bases. Germline V gene data show CDR1 as MGHDK and CDR2 as SYGVNS. V shed 4 bases, J shed 7 bases, and the junction held 14 bases outside the gene matches. This CDR3 contains 18 residues.

With respect to this clonotype: In this CDR3 the conserved last residue, phenylalanine or tryptophan, is missing, so a read error is likely. V and J are TRBV28 and TRBJ2-7; TRBD1 matches 10 bases. The V gene end was trimmed by 7 bases and the J gene end by 4 bases; junction bases not matched to a gene: 4. Germline loops: CDR1 MDHEN, CDR2 SYDVKM. The length of the CDR3 is 13 residues. The chain's CDR3 is CASTGTGEYEQYS. The CDR3 DNA reads as TGTGCCAGCACCGGGACAGGGGAGTACGAGCAGTACTCC.

On this clonotype itself: A much larger clone is a single base away; this may be a read error. The CDR3 sequence is CASSPFLAGGAGANVLTF. The CDR3 DNA is TGTGCCAGCAGTCCGTTTCTAGCGGGGGGTGCTGGGGCCAACGTCCTGACTTTC. This rearrangement joins TRBV12-3 or TRBV12-4 to TRBJ2-6; 11 nucleotides match TRBD2. After removal of 5 bases from V and 2 bases from J, the junction contained 8 bases not matched to a gene. The CDR3 length is 18 residues.